A selection of T cell receptor beta chains follows, all from one sample in a study of shared clonotypes between healthy human individuals. TCRdb's copy holds only in-frame clones and misses some; the assay was immunoSEQ multiplex PCR. Altogether a few hundred thousand clones are present, less than 98% being singletons, with the ten largest covering around 0.058%. Sequenced: naive CD4+ T cells sorted from blood. These receptors were obtained from a young woman in good health. Each CDR3 is given with its conserved first and last residue. D genes are given only for firm matches. Size tells how often a clone was seen (once, few, many) or the class of an expanded clone, and some rows leave it out.

d_call j_call v_call clone_size cdr3_aa cdr3_nt
TRBD1 TRBJ1-2 TRBV7-9 . CASSLDRQGVYGYTF TGTGCCAGCAGCTTGGATCGACAGGGGGTATATGGCTACACCTTC
TRBD2 TRBJ2-1 TRBV6-5 . CASTDTSASYNEQFF TGTGCCAGCACCGATACTAGCGCTTCCTACAATGAGCAGTTCTTC
TRBD1 TRBJ2-1 TRBV28 once CASSLQGTHNEQFF TGTGCCAGCAGCCTACAGGGGACCCACAATGAGCAGTTCTTC
TRBD1 TRBJ1-3 TRBV5-1 . CASSLRPQGDSGNTIYF TGCGCCAGCAGCTTGAGGCCCCAGGGGGACTCTGGAAACACCATATATTTT
TRBD1 TRBJ1-4 TRBV27 . CASIRRGQTNEKLFF TGTGCCAGCATAAGGAGGGGACAGACAAATGAAAAACTGTTTTTT
. TRBJ2-5 TRBV9 . CASKKGNNQETQYF TGTGCCAGCAAGAAGGGTAACAACCAAGAGACCCAGTACTTC
TRBD1 TRBJ1-5 TRBV5-1 . CAWEQGAWISNQPQHF TGCGCCTGGGAACAGGGGGCCTGGATAAGCAATCAGCCCCAGCATTTT
. TRBJ2-3 TRBV9 . CASSASGDTQYF TGTGCCAGCAGCGCCAGTGGAGATACGCAGTATTTT
. TRBJ2-2 TRBV7-2 . CASSAGSRTTGELFF TGTGCCAGCAGCGCCGGGTCCCGGACTACCGGGGAGCTGTTTTTT
. TRBJ2-7 TRBV6-4 . CASSFPGHSRRNYEQYF TGTGCCAGCAGCTTCCCGGGACACTCAAGGAGGAACTACGAGCAGTACTTC
. TRBJ1-1 TRBV5-1 . CASSLPGGGLNTEAFF TGCGCCAGCAGCCTACCGGGGGGCGGCCTGAACACTGAAGCTTTCTTT
TRBD2 TRBJ2-1 TRBV11-3 . CASSPRSGSANEQFF TGTGCCAGCAGCCCCAGGAGCGGGAGTGCCAATGAGCAGTTCTTC
. TRBJ2-1 TRBV11-1 . CASSFSTAAGGYEQFF TGTGCCAGCAGCTTCTCGACCGCGGCGGGTGGGTATGAGCAGTTCTTC
TRBD2 TRBJ2-7 TRBV5-1 . CASSLSASGSVYEQYF TGCGCCAGCAGCTTGAGTGCTAGCGGGAGTGTTTACGAGCAGTACTTC
. TRBJ2-3 TRBV7-2 . CASSSRQRVDTQYF TGTGCCAGCAGCAGCCGCCAGAGAGTGGATACGCAGTATTTT
TRBD1 TRBJ1-2 TRBV7-8 . CASSFRTGGNYTF TGTGCCAGCAGCTTTCGGACAGGAGGGAACTACACCTTC
. TRBJ2-2 TRBV28 . CASSLSPGQPNTGELFF TGTGCCAGCAGTTTAAGCCCCGGACAGCCGAACACCGGGGAGCTGTTTTTT
TRBD1 TRBJ2-7 TRBV6-5 . CASSFGTGWNEQYF TGTGCCAGCAGTTTTGGGACAGGGTGGAACGAGCAGTACTTC
. TRBJ2-7 TRBV5-1 . CASSFAVGSEQYF TGCGCCAGCAGCTTCGCAGTCGGATCCGAGCAGTACTTC
TRBD2 TRBJ2-5 TRBV2 . CASSEQLAGGLETQYF TGTGCCAGCAGTGAACAACTAGCGGGAGGTCTAGAGACCCAGTACTTC
. TRBJ1-6 TRBV27 . CAIPGGGWNSPLHF TGTGCCATCCCGGGGGGGGGCTGGAATTCACCCCTCCACTTT
. TRBJ1-4 TRBV4-2 . CASSPGATNEKLFF TGTGCCAGCAGTCCAGGCGCAACTAATGAAAAACTGTTTTTT
. TRBJ2-3 TRBV28 . CASSSPGSGPDTQYF TGTGCCAGCAGTTCTCCGGGCTCCGGGCCAGATACGCAGTATTTT
. TRBJ2-3 TRBV7-2 . CASSLALGTSTDTQYF TGTGCCAGCAGCTTAGCGTTAGGTACTAGCACAGATACGCAGTATTTT
TRBD2 TRBJ2-7 TRBV4-2 . CASSQGAGGSSYEQYF TGTGCCAGCAGCCAAGGAGCGGGGGGGAGCTCCTACGAGCAGTACTTC
. TRBJ1-1 TRBV7-8 . CASSLALTHLPGTEAFF TGTGCCAGCAGCTTAGCGCTAACACACCTGCCCGGGACTGAAGCTTTCTTT
. TRBJ2-1 TRBV28 . CASSLYRDYNEQFF TGTGCCAGCAGTTTATACAGGGACTACAATGAGCAGTTCTTC
TRBD1 TRBJ2-7 TRBV9 . CASSQARTGWDEQYF TGTGCCAGCAGCCAAGCCCGGACAGGGTGGGACGAGCAGTACTTC
. TRBJ2-7 TRBV9 . CASSGGTSAYEQYF TGTGCCAGCAGCGGAGGGACATCGGCATACGAGCAGTACTTC
. TRBJ1-2 TRBV28 . CASSRHSGYGYTF TGTGCCAGCAGTAGACACAGTGGGTATGGCTATACCTTC
TRBD2 TRBJ2-1 TRBV6-5 . CASRQLAGVLSEQFF TGTGCCAGCAGACAACTAGCGGGAGTACTGAGTGAGCAGTTCTTC
TRBD2 TRBJ2-7 TRBV28 . CASSPGTSGSYEQYF TGTGCCAGCAGTCCCGGGACTAGCGGGAGTTACGAGCAGTACTTC
. TRBJ2-5 TRBV28 . CASSLDGVETQYF TGTGCCAGCAGTTTAGACGGGGTGGAGACCCAGTACTTC
TRBD2 TRBJ2-1 TRBV9 . CASSNRGKTSGSEEQFF TGTGCCAGCAGCAACAGGGGGAAGACTAGCGGGAGTGAGGAGCAGTTCTTC
TRBD1 TRBJ1-1 TRBV5-1 . CASSADRGRNTEAFF TGCGCCAGCAGCGCCGACAGGGGCCGGAACACTGAAGCTTTCTTT
. TRBJ1-5 TRBV5-1 . CASRISAGPEEPQHF TGCGCCAGCAGGATTTCGGCGGGTCCCGAGGAGCCCCAGCATTTT
. TRBJ2-7 TRBV28 once CASREGKPYEQYF TGTGCCAGCAGGGAAGGGAAGCCCTACGAGCAGTACTTC
. TRBJ1-1 TRBV19 . CASRIRTNLNTEAFF TGTGCCAGTAGGATAAGGACTAACTTGAACACTGAAGCTTTCTTT
TRBD2 TRBJ2-5 TRBV19 . CASSRTSGRMTTGQETQYF TGTGCCAGTAGCCGGACTAGCGGGAGGATGACTACCGGCCAAGAGACCCAGTACTTC
. TRBJ2-5 TRBV28 once CASSLWFDPEGPETQYF TGTGCCAGCAGTTTATGGTTTGATCCGGAGGGGCCAGAGACCCAGTACTTC
. TRBJ1-1 TRBV6-5 . CASSRAAENTEAFF TGTGCCAGCAGTAGGGCCGCTGAGAACACTGAAGCTTTCTTT
. TRBJ2-3 TRBV18 . CASSTSTDTQYF TGTGCCAGCTCCACCAGCACAGATACGCAGTATTTT
. TRBJ2-1 TRBV2 . CASNSPGLPSYNEQFF TGTGCCAGCAACTCACCCGGACTACCCTCCTACAATGAGCAGTTCTTC
TRBD2 TRBJ2-7 TRBV4-1 . CASSRGTSGEQYF TGCGCCAGCAGCCGGGGGACTAGCGGGGAGCAGTACTTC
. TRBJ1-3 TRBV5-4 . CASSLDPTSSSGNTIYF TGTGCCAGCAGCTTGGACCCGACGAGCAGCTCTGGAAACACCATATATTTT
TRBD2 TRBJ2-7 TRBV30 . CAFTRTRGAYEQYF TGTGCCTTCACCCGGACTAGGGGTGCCTACGAGCAGTACTTC
. TRBJ2-7 TRBV2 once CASRGGTGGGEQYF TGTGCCAGCAGAGGAGGGACGGGTGGCGGCGAGCAGTACTTC
. TRBJ2-1 TRBV7-9 . CASSWVGRREQFF TGTGCCAGCAGCTGGGTAGGGCGGCGTGAGCAGTTCTTC
. TRBJ1-2 TRBV5-1 . CASSLGAGSYGYTF TGCGCCAGCAGCTTGGGGGCAGGGAGCTATGGCTACACCTTC
. TRBJ1-2 TRBV11-2 . CASSRGQNYGYTF TGTGCCAGCAGCCGCGGACAGAACTATGGCTACACCTTC
. TRBJ2-2 TRBV14 . CASSQDLNTGELFF TGTGCCAGCAGCCAAGATTTGAACACCGGGGAGCTGTTTTTT
. TRBJ1-4 TRBV7-8 . CASRQNVGLGEKLFF TGTGCCAGCAGACAAAACGTCGGGTTGGGTGAAAAACTGTTTTTT
. TRBJ2-5 TRBV6-5 . CASSYSGVQETQYF TGTGCCAGCAGTTACTCGGGTGTTCAAGAGACCCAGTACTTC